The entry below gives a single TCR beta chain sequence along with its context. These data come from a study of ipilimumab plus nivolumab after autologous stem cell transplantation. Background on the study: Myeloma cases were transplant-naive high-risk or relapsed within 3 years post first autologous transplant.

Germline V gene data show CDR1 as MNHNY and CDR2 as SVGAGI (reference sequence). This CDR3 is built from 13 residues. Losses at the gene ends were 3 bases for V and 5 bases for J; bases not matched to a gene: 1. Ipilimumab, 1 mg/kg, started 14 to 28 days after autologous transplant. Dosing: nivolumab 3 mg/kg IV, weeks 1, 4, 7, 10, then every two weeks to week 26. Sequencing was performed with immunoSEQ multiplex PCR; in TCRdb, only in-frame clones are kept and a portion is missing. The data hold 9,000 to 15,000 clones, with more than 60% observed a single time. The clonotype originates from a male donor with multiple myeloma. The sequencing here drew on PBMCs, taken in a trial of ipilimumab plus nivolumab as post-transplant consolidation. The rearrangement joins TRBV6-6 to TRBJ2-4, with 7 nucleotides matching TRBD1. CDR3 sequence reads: CASSYGQENIQYF. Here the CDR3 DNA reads TGTGCCAGCAGTTATGGACAGGAAAACATTCAGTACTTC.